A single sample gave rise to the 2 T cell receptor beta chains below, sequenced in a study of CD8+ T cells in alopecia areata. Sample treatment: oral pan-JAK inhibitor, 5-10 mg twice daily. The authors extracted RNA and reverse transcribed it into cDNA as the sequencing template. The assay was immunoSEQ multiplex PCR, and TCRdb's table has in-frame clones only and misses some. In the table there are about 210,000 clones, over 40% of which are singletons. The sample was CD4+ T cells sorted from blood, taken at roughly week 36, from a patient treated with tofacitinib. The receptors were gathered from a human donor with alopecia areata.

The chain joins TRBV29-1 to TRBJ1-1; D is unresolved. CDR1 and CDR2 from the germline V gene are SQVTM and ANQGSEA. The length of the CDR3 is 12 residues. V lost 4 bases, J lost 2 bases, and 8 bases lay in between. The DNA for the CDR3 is TGCAGCGTTGCCACGGGAAACACTGAAGCTTTCTTT. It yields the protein CSVATGNTEAFF. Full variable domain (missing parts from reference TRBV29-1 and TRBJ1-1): SAVISQKPSRDICQRGTSLTIQCQVDSQVTMMFWYRQQPGQSLTLIATANQGSEATYESGFVIDKFPISRPNLTFSTLTVSNMSPEDSSIYLCSVATGNTEAFFGQGTRLTVV.

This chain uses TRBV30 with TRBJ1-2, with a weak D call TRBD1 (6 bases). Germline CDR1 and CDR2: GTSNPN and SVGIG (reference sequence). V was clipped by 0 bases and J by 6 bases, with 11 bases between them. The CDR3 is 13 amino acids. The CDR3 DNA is TGTGCCTGGAGTGTAGGGGGGGCTAATGGCTACACCTTC. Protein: CAWSVGGANGYTF.